Sequencing of this T cell receptor beta chain was carried out in a study of cytotoxic CD8 clonotypes in ibrutinib-treated CLL. This table comes from immunoSEQ multiplex PCR, and its TCRdb copy is limited to in-frame clones, with some not included. The sample lists some 120,000 clones, 45% to 65% occurring once. This CDR3 has 16 residues. Losses at the gene ends were 2 bases for V and 3 bases for J; bases not matched to a gene: 10. CDR1 and CDR2 (germline): SNHLY, FYNNEI. The table lists this clone with a few counts. The chain combines TRBV2 with TRBJ2-7, with 7 bases matching TRBD2. The receptor's source is a human donor with chronic lymphocytic leukemia. Sample: PBMCs, taken after 24 months of ibrutinib treatment. In DNA form, the CDR3 reads TGTGCCAGCAGTGAACAGGGAGGGACGAGCCTCTACGAGCAGTACTTC. Amino acid sequence: CASSEQGGTSLYEQYF.